The 6 T cell receptor beta chains below all came from one sample that was sequenced in a study of blood T cell repertoires in COVID-19. Data came from immunoSEQ multiplex PCR; TCRdb stores just in-frame clones and leaves some out. The repertoire holds roughly 290,000 clones, with about 88% as singletons. The source material was peripheral blood. These receptors were collected from an older woman with acute or convalescent COVID-19.

This clone came up a few times. V usage is TRBV11-2 and J usage is TRBJ2-1; no reliable D call. The germline CDR1 and CDR2 sequences are SGHAT and FQNNGV. The CDR3 length is 14 residues. With 3 bases removed from V and 5 bases from J, the gap between germline ends came to 11 bases. CDR3 sequence reads: CASSFSLRDNEQFF. The CDR3 nucleotides read TGTGCCAGCAGCTTTTCCTTACGGGACAATGAGCAGTTCTTC.

This chain connects TRBV5-1 to TRBJ2-1, with a weak D call TRBD2 (6 bases). This CDR3 region has 15 residues. V lost 3 bases to trimming and J lost 2 bases, with 12 bases between them. Germline V CDR1 and CDR2: SGHRS, YFSETQ. Here the CDR3 reads CASSSSGLTYNEQFF. DNA for the CDR3: TGCGCCAGCAGCTCCAGCGGGCTTACCTACAATGAGCAGTTCTTC.

The CDR3 sequence: CASSRSTGTDTQYF. CDR3 sequence (DNA): TGTGCCAGCAGCCGTAGCACCGGCACAGATACGCAGTATTTT. V gene TRBV7-9 combines with J gene TRBJ2-3, with D unresolved. The CDR3 is 14 residues long. V lost 5 bases to trimming and J lost 1 base, with 10 bases between them. Germline CDR1 is SEHNR and CDR2 is FQNEAQ (reference sequence).

The rearrangement links TRBV28 to TRBJ1-5; 7 bases line up with TRBD1. This CDR3 contains 14 residues. V was pared by 6 bases and J by 7 bases, with 9 bases of the junction left unmatched. Germline V lookup: CDR1 MDHEN, CDR2 SYDVKM. The CDR3 coding sequence is TGTGCCAGCAGGATAGGACAGGATAGCCAGCCCCAGCATTTT. Translated: CASRIGQDSQPQHF. The full variable domain, its missing parts supplied by reference TRBV28 and TRBJ1-5, is DVKVTQSSRYLVKRTGEKVFLECVQDMDHENMFWYRQDPGLGLRLIYFSYDVKMKEKGDIPEGYSVSREKKERFSLILESASTNQTSMYLCASRIGQDSQPQHFGDGTRLSIL.

The rearrangement uses TRBV19 and TRBJ2-1, with D perhaps matching TRBD2 (6 bases). V lost 6 bases and J lost 5, with 17 bases in between. This CDR3 is 15 amino acids long. Looked up from germline, CDR1 is LNHDA and CDR2 is SQIVND (reference sequence). The CDR3 bases are TGTGCCAGTAGCTCCCGGAGGGAGTGGAACAATGAGCAGTTCTTC. Translating gives CASSSRREWNNEQFF.

The chain recombines TRBV4-1 with TRBJ2-7; TRBD2 aligns across 13 bases. CDR1 is MGHRA and CDR2 is YSYEKL in the germline V gene. V lost 4 bases, J lost 4 bases, and 4 bases stayed unmatched. The CDR3 contains 15 residues. The CDR3, as DNA: TGCGCCAGCAGCCTAAGGACTAGCGGGAGTTACGAGCAGTACTTC. Translated: CASSLRTSGSYEQYF.